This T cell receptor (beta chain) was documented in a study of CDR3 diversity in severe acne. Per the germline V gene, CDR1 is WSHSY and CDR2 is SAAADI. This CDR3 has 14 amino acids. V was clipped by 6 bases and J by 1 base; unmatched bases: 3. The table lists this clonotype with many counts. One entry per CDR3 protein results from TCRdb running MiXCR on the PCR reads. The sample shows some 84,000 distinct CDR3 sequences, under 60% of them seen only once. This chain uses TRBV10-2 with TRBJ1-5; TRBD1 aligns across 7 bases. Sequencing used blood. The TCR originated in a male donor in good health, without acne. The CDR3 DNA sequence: TGCGCCAGCAGCCCCAGGGGGAGCAATCAGCCCCAGCATTTT. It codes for CASSPRGSNQPQHF.